This T cell receptor (beta chain) was sequenced during a study of cytomegalovirus exposure and HLA in healthy donors. Study-level results: The study flagged around 150 TCR beta chains as cytomegalovirus-associated.

This clone has a handful of counts. As yet, its antigen is unknown. Per germline, CDR1 MNHEY and CDR2 SVGAGI. Losses at the gene ends were 0 bases for V and 5 bases for J; bases not matched to a gene: 2. This CDR3 comprises 15 residues. PCR employed 60 Vbeta and 13 Jbeta primers. Clones were sequenced by immunoSEQ multiplex PCR, and TCRdb holds only the in-frame ones, with some missing. The table lists 65,000 to 85,000 clones, over 70% of them singletons, with around 22% in the top ten. The V gene is TRBV6-5, the J gene TRBJ1-4; the match to TRBD1 covers 8 bases. The sequenced material came from PBMCs. This receptor was identified in a woman in her thirties or forties in good health and CMV-seropositive. The CDR3 region has the DNA TGTGCCAGCAGTTACTCGAACAGGGGGAATGAAAAACTGTTTTTT. It specifies CASSYSNRGNEKLFF.